This TCR beta chain was found in a study of blood T cell repertoires in COVID-19. At the level of the study: COVID-19 samples from acute and convalescent phases originated in the United States, Italy and Spain. T cells, B-cell-depleted T cells, or PBMCs provided the cDNA or gDNA that served as material.

Germline V gives CDR1 KGHSH, CDR2 LQKENI. This CDR3 is 14 amino acids long. V lost 4 bases, J lost 3 bases, and 5 bases stayed unmatched. Seattle patients were enrolled during active infection and followed longitudinally. Per the original data handling: Reference gene primer amplification gave nucleated cell count estimates. Sequenced by immunoSEQ multiplex PCR; TCRdb stores in-frame clones only, minus some. V, J and clone size derive from that table, while D and trimming were established from the DNA sequence. The sample consists of 200,000 or so clones, 80% to 90% of them appearing once. The chain recombines TRBV18 with TRBJ2-7; 8 nucleotides match TRBD2. This receptor was obtained from a woman of 80 years or more with COVID-19, enrolled during active disease. The sample taken for sequencing was peripheral blood. For the CDR3, the DNA is TGTGCCAGCTCACTGGGGACTAGTCGCTACGAGCAGTACTTC. Protein product: CASSLGTSRYEQYF.